These 6 T cell receptor beta chains were all obtained from the same sample, sequenced in a study of cytomegalovirus exposure and HLA in healthy donors. It was with 60 Vbeta and 13 Jbeta primers that the PCR ran. TCRdb's table, derived via immunoSEQ multiplex PCR, lists solely in-frame clones and lacks some. The sample records around 90,000 clones, approximately 56% being singletons. Sequencing was carried out using PBMCs. These receptors all come from a woman younger than 45 in good health and CMV-seropositive.

V usage is TRBV2 and J usage is TRBJ2-1; TRBD2 aligns across 8 bases. V lost 6 bases to trimming and J lost 10 bases; unmatched junction nucleotides: 14. The CDR3 runs 15 residues. Looked up from germline, CDR1 is SNHLY and CDR2 is FYNNEI. The DNA for the CDR3 is TGTGCCAGCAGCCGGCGGGCGGGGGGTATCTACGAGCAGTTCTTC. Translating gives CASSRRAGGIYEQFF.

CDR3 in DNA: TGTGCCAGCAGTTACTCGACTACGGCCTATGGCTACACCTTC. Translated: CASSYSTTAYGYTF. This chain uses TRBV6-5 with TRBJ1-2; D unclear. The CDR3 length is 14 residues. Trimming removed 0 bases at V and 4 bases at J, with 9 bases between. Looked up from germline, CDR1 is MNHEY and CDR2 is SVGAGI.

This chain connects TRBV9 to TRBJ2-1, with 10 bases lining up with TRBD2. With V trimmed by 0 bases and J by 9 bases, 9 bases remained unmatched. Per the germline V gene, CDR1 is SGDLS and CDR2 is YYNGEE. The CDR3 sequence is 16 residues long. The CDR3 protein is CASSVEPAGGRGEQFF. As DNA, the CDR3 is TGTGCCAGCAGCGTAGAACCAGCGGGGGGGCGTGGTGAGCAGTTCTTC.

This clone has more than one count but fewer than ten. This chain joins TRBV5-1 and TRBJ1-1, with 10 bases aligning to TRBD1. Germline V gene data show CDR1 as SGHRS and CDR2 as YFSETQ. This CDR3 comprises 17 residues. J gave up 4 bases and V 4 bases, and 13 bases lay outside the gene matches. CDR3 sequence (DNA): TGCGCCAGCAGCCCCAATCCCGGGACAGGGGTTGGCACTGAAGCTTTCTTT. Residues: CASSPNPGTGVGTEAFF.

In its sample, this clone was seen once. The rearrangement uses TRBV5-3 and TRBJ2-2; D possibly corresponds to TRBD1 (6 bases). TRBV5-3 is filed as an ORF, its function uncertain. CDR3 length equals 18 residues. Trimming removed 0 bases at V and 1 base at J, with 16 bases between. This chain's CDR3 is CARSLGIKGGMNTGELFF. The CDR3 coding sequence is TGTGCCAGAAGCTTGGGGATCAAAGGGGGAATGAACACCGGGGAGCTGTTTTTT.

The chain uses TRBV13 and TRBJ1-2, with 8 bases fitting TRBD1. This CDR3 has 15 amino acids. Germline loops: CDR1 PRHDT, CDR2 FYEKMQ (reference sequence). Unmatched junction bases numbered 9, after V lost 5 bases and J lost 4 bases. CDR3 nucleotides: TGTGCCAGCAGCCCACCCCAGGGGGCTGGCTATGGCTACACCTTC. Amino acid sequence: CASSPPQGAGYGYTF. Looking up the rest from reference TRBV13 and TRBJ1-2 gives the full variable domain: AAGVIQSPRHLIKEKRETATLKCYPIPRHDTVYWYQQGPGQDPQFLISFYEKMQSDKGSIPDRFSAQQFSDYHSELNMSSLELGDSALYFCASSPPQGAGYGYTFGSGTRLTVV.